The present entry profiles one T cell receptor (beta chain) with its context. These data belong to a study of OX40 agonist ivuxolimab in advanced cancers. The trim removed 0 bases at V and 5 bases at J, leaving 8 bases unmatched. Per the germline V gene, CDR1 is SGHRS and CDR2 is YFSETQ. The CDR3 loop spans 15 amino acids. The table came from immunoSEQ multiplex PCR; TCRdb's copy has only in-frame clones and leaves some out. Of fewer than 85,000 clones detected, about 88% appear once; the ten largest clones hold around 0.39%. This TCR derives from an adult with an advanced solid tumor such as melanoma, head and neck, liver or kidney cancer. The chain has TRBV5-1 and TRBJ2-7; 7 bases map to TRBD1. Sequenced here: CD4+ or CD8+ T cells sorted from blood, sampled in a trial of the OX40 agonist ivuxolimab. The CDR3 loop reads CASSLAPGQPNEQYF. For the CDR3, the DNA is TGCGCCAGCAGCTTGGCCCCGGGACAGCCAAACGAGCAGTACTTC.